A few counts support the clone carrying this T cell receptor (beta chain). The antigen is undetermined. This CDR3 is 15 amino acids long. J lost 5 bases, V lost 7 bases, and 12 bases had no gene match. The data stem from a study of T-cell reconstitution after alpha-beta-depleted transplantation in children. Findings and caveats of the study: It was newly produced T cells that mostly accounted for T-cell counts and diversity one year after transplant. After transplant, high TCRbeta diversity at day 60 in some patients arose from surviving recipient T cells and thymic progenitors. After transplant, at about two months, alpha-beta T cells were reportedly derived from several hundred expanded graft clones.

Preparation of the TCRbeta library used unique molecular identifiers. One entry per CDR3 protein results from TCRdb running MiXCR on the PCR reads. The table lists about a million distinct CDR3 sequences, about 26% of them singletons. This TCR derives from a boy in the first two years of life who had a stem cell transplant for SCID, so the T cells may come from the graft donor. The sequences come from PBMCs, mostly from graft donor cells, collected 360 days after TCRalphabeta/CD19-depleted stem cell transplant. V usage is TRBV12-3 or TRBV12-4 and J usage is TRBJ2-3, with TRBD2 matching over 7 bases. The CDR3 region has the DNA TGTGCCAGCACCAATCGCCGGGGGAGGGAAGATACGCAGTATTTT. Amino acid sequence: CASTNRRGREDTQYF.